This entry lists 22 T cell receptor beta chains sequenced from one sample in a study of shared clonotypes between healthy human individuals. Produced via immunoSEQ multiplex PCR; TCRdb's table is partial and in-frame only. This sample has under 1,900,000 clones, with around 98.5% found just once. The sequenced sample consisted of naive CD4+ T cells sorted from blood. Documented subset: CD45RA+ positively selected. The origin of the receptors is a man aged 25 to 45 in good health.

The chain is built from TRBV5-1 and TRBJ2-5; D perhaps matches TRBD2 (6 bases). V was pared by 3 bases and J by 5 bases, with 11 bases between. Germline V gives CDR1 SGHRS, CDR2 YFSETQ. The CDR3 runs to 13 residues. CDR3 nucleotide sequence: TGCGCCAGCAGCTACACCGGAGGGGAGACCCAGTACTTC. It yields the protein CASSYTGGETQYF. Using reference TRBV5-1 and TRBJ2-5 for the parts outside the CDR3, the full variable domain is KAGVTQTPRYLIKTRGQQVTLSCSPISGHRSVSWYQQTPGQGLQFLFEYFSETQRNKGNFPGRFSGRQFSNSRSEMNVSTLELGDSALYLCASSYTGGETQYFGPGTRLLVL.

To note about this clone: Additional DNA sequences in this sample encode the identical CDR3. The chain uses TRBV19 and TRBJ2-7; 8 bases line up with TRBD2. V lost 1 base and J lost 2; bases outside the gene matches: 1. The CDR3 is made up of 14 amino acids. Germline V gene data show CDR1 as LNHDA and CDR2 as SQIVND (reference sequence). The CDR3 nucleotides are TGTGCCAGTAGTATAGCAGCGGGAGCCTACGAGCAGTACTTC. The encoded protein is CASSIAAGAYEQYF.

The chain uses TRBV5-4 and TRBJ2-7; D possibly corresponds to TRBD1 (6 bases). Germline CDR1 reads SGHNT; CDR2 reads YYREEE (reference sequence). The V end was cut by 9 bases, the J end by 5 bases, with 15 bases between. The CDR3 runs to 12 residues. CDR3 sequence: CATTPGVNEQYF. The CDR3 DNA reads as TGTGCCACCACTCCAGGGGTCAACGAGCAGTACTTC.

CDR3 loop: CASNSRLSQETQYF. The CDR3 DNA follows: TGTGCCAGTAATTCGAGATTGAGCCAAGAGACCCAGTACTTC. The J gene is TRBJ2-5, the V gene TRBV19; no firm D call. Trimming left V 7 bases short and J 1 base short, with 13 bases between. The CDR3 has 14 residues. The germline V gene encodes CDR1 LNHDA and CDR2 SQIVND (reference sequence). The full variable domain, its missing parts supplied by reference TRBV19 and TRBJ2-5, is DGGITQSPKYLFRKEGQNVTLSCEQNLNHDAMYWYRQDPGQGLRLIYYSQIVNDFQKGDIAEGYSVSREKKESFPLTVTSAQKNPTAFYLCASNSRLSQETQYFGPGTRLLVL.

The CDR3 is CASMTTGQGMYEQYF. Here the CDR3 DNA reads TGTGCCAGCATGACCACGGGACAGGGGATGTACGAGCAGTACTTC. The chain recombines TRBV7-9 with TRBJ2-7; 10 positions agree with TRBD1. V lost 7 bases, J lost 4 bases, and 10 bases stayed unmatched. CDR1 and CDR2 from the germline V gene are SEHNR and FQNEAQ (reference sequence). There are 15 residues in the CDR3.

The chain recombines TRBV28 with TRBJ1-1; no clear D gene. The CDR3 consists of 14 residues. Trimming took off 6 bases at V and 3 bases at J, with 14 bases between the two ends. Germline V CDR1 and CDR2: MDHEN, SYDVKM. This CDR3 is CASRPWTIYTEAFF. The CDR3 DNA reads as TGTGCCAGCAGACCCTGGACCATTTACACTGAAGCTTTCTTT.

This chain uses TRBV6-5 with TRBJ2-7; D could derive from TRBD1 or TRBD2 (5 bases each). CDR1 is MNHEY, CDR2 SVGAGI, per germline. CDR3 size: 13 residues. Trimming took 7 bases from V and 2 from J, leaving 12 bases between them. The CDR3, as DNA: TGTGCCAGCAACCCCGGGGCCCCCTACGAGCAGTACTTC. The encoded protein is CASNPGAPYEQYF.

This clone came up once. This rearrangement joins TRBV25-1 to TRBJ2-7; no clear D. The V gene's germline CDR1 is MGHDK and CDR2 SYGVNS. The CDR3 is made up of 14 amino acids. With 4 bases removed from V and 0 bases from J, the gap between germline ends came to 10 bases. The CDR3 sequence is CASSGLSSSYEQYF. CDR3 DNA: TGTGCCAGCAGTGGATTAAGCTCCTCCTACGAGCAGTACTTC.

The J gene is TRBJ2-3, the V gene TRBV7-2, with a possible D match to TRBD2 (6 bases). V was clipped by 1 base and J by 4 bases, with 9 bases between them. There are 14 residues in the CDR3. CDR1 SGHTA and CDR2 FQGNSA come from the germline V gene. The CDR3: CASSLVGGADTQYF. The CDR3 DNA reads as TGTGCCAGCAGCTTAGTGGGGGGAGCAGATACGCAGTATTTT.

The chain joins TRBV6-1 to TRBJ2-2; 9 positions agree with TRBD1. Looked up from germline, CDR1 is MNHNS and CDR2 is SASEGT. Unmatched junction bases numbered 8, after V lost 6 bases and J lost 6 bases. This CDR3 has 15 amino acids. The CDR3 DNA reads as TGTGCCAGCAGAAACCGGGACAGGGCCCCCGGGGAGCTGTTTTTT. This gives the protein CASRNRDRAPGELFF.

The CDR3 is CASSLPTPNTGELFF. The CDR3 bases are TGCGCCAGCAGCTTGCCCACCCCGAACACCGGGGAGCTGTTTTTT. The rearrangement links TRBV5-1 to TRBJ2-2; D remains unclear. Trimming stripped 1 base from V and 0 bases from J, with 7 bases between. The CDR3 runs to 15 residues. CDR1 and CDR2 (germline): SGHRS, YFSETQ.

The chain couples TRBV10-1 to TRBJ2-1; no clear D. V shed 8 bases and J shed 12 bases, with 17 bases lying between them. CDR1 WNHNN and CDR2 SYGVQD come from the germline V gene (reference sequence). The CDR3 is 12 amino acids. The CDR3 reads CASASNLGRQFF. In nucleotides, the CDR3 is TGCGCCAGCGCTTCAAACTTAGGAAGGCAGTTCTTC.

This chain uses TRBV15 with TRBJ1-1; D might be TRBD1 (6 bases). Trimming cost V 3 bases and J 0 bases, with 11 bases left between them. The CDR3 is made up of 15 amino acids. Germline V gene lookup returns CDR1 LNHNV and CDR2 YYDKDF (reference sequence). DNA of the CDR3: TGTGCCACCAGCAGGGGGGGGGCGATGAACACTGAAGCTTTCTTT. It specifies CATSRGGAMNTEAFF. Full variable domain (rest looked up from reference TRBV15 and TRBJ1-1): DAMVIQNPRYQVTQFGKPVTLSCSQTLNHNVMYWYQQKSSQAPKLLFHYYDKDFNNEADTPDNFQSRRPNTSFCFLDIRSPGLGDTAMYLCATSRGGAMNTEAFFGQGTRLTVV.

The CDR3 nucleotides read TGCGCCAGCCATCAGGACAGTGCCACTGAAGCTTTCTTT. This sequence encodes CASHQDSATEAFF. The gene calls are TRBV4-1 and TRBJ1-1, with D perhaps TRBD1 (6 bases). Germline CDR1 and CDR2: MGHRA and YSYEKL. There are 13 residues in the CDR3. Trimming cost V 8 bases and J 4 bases, with 14 bases left between them.

The chain combines TRBV5-4 with TRBJ1-1; maybe TRBD1 (5 bases). The CDR3 sequence is 16 residues long. V lost 2 bases and J lost 0, with 14 bases in between. Germline loops: CDR1 SGHNT, CDR2 YYREEE (reference sequence). The CDR3 DNA reads as TGTGCCAGCAGCTTCCCAGGGAGCTTGTTGAACACTGAAGCTTTCTTT. Residues: CASSFPGSLLNTEAFF.

V gene TRBV20-1 combines with J gene TRBJ1-2; D may be TRBD1 (5 bases). CDR1 and CDR2 (germline): DFQATT, SNEGSKA (reference sequence). Trimming removed 0 bases from V and 12 bases from J, with 11 bases in between. The CDR3 is made up of 11 amino acids. DNA for the CDR3: TGCAGTGCTAGAGACAGGGCAGAACACACCTTC. Amino acids: CSARDRAEHTF.

This clone was counted a few times. This specimen includes other DNA sequences encoding the same CDR3. The V gene is TRBV9, the J gene TRBJ2-1; D is uncertain. The V and J ends lost 0 bases and 5 bases respectively, with 3 bases between them. The CDR3 length is 12 residues. Per the germline V gene, CDR1 is SGDLS and CDR2 is YYNGEE. The DNA for the CDR3 is TGTGCCAGCAGCGTAGCTGACAATGAGCAGTTCTTC. Translated: CASSVADNEQFF.

Of note for this clone: The sample carries other DNA sequences with the same CDR3. The J gene is TRBJ2-5, the V gene TRBV30; no definite D call. Per germline, CDR1 GTSNPN and CDR2 SVGIG (reference sequence). Trimming took 0 bases from V and 1 from J, leaving 3 bases between them. This CDR3 is built from 12 residues. For the CDR3, the DNA is TGTGCCTGGAGTGTATCCCAAGAGACCCAGTACTTC. It specifies CAWSVSQETQYF.

This chain uses TRBV7-2 with TRBJ2-3; 7 bases fit TRBD2. The CDR3 spans 14 residues. V was clipped by 7 bases and J by 4 bases; unmatched bases: 8. Per germline, CDR1 SGHTA and CDR2 FQGNSA. The CDR3 protein is CASTMRGGSDTQYF. As DNA, the CDR3 is TGTGCCAGCACCATGAGGGGAGGGTCAGATACGCAGTATTTT. Using reference TRBV7-2 and TRBJ2-3 for the parts outside the CDR3, the full variable domain is GAGVSQSPSNKVTEKGKDVELRCDPISGHTALYWYRQSLGQGLEFLIYFQGNSAPDKSGLPSDRFSAERTGGSVSTLTIQRTQQEDSAVYLCASTMRGGSDTQYFGPGTRLTVL.

A single count supports this clone. The chain recombines TRBV7-9 with TRBJ2-3; D is ambiguous. V lost 5 bases to trimming and J lost 0 bases, with 15 bases between them. CDR1 SEHNR and CDR2 FQNEAQ come from the germline V gene (reference sequence). This CDR3 has 16 residues. The CDR3 nucleotides read TGTGCCAGCAGCCTCCTTGGGCTTTATAGCACAGATACGCAGTATTTT. Protein product: CASSLLGLYSTDTQYF.

The rearrangement joins TRBV5-1 to TRBJ2-5; possibly TRBD1 for D (6 bases). CDR3 length: 14 residues. V was pared by 2 bases and J by 5 bases, with 13 bases between. Germline CDR1 and CDR2: SGHRS and YFSETQ. The CDR3 is CASSLQGFMETQYF. CDR3 DNA sequence: TGCGCCAGCAGCTTACAGGGCTTCATGGAGACCCAGTACTTC.

This clone is a singleton in its sample. This chain connects TRBV7-6 to TRBJ1-3; possible D gene TRBD1, 5 bases. V was cut by 4 bases and J by 3 bases, with 10 bases left in between. Germline CDR1 and CDR2: SGHVS and FNYEAQ. CDR3 length: 14 amino acids. The CDR3 DNA is TGTGCCAGCAGCTCCCGGGGCGGTGGAAACACCATATATTTT. This codes for CASSSRGGGNTIYF.